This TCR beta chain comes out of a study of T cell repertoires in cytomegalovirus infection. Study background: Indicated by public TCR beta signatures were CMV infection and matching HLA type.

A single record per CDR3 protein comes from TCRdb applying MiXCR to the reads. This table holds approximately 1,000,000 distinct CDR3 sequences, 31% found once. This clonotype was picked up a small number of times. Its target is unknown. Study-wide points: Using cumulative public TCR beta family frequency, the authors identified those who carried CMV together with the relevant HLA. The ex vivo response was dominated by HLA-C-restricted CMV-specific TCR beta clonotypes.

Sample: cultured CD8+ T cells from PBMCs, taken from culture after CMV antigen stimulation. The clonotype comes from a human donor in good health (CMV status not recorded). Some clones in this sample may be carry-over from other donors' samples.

The CDR3 reads CSVEGQGGVGGYTF. For the CDR3, the DNA is TGCAGCGTTGAAGGACAGGGGGGTGTGGGTGGCTACACCTTC. V and J are TRBV29-1 and TRBJ1-2, with 9 nucleotides matching TRBD1. The CDR3 runs 14 residues. Trimming took 1 base from V and 7 from J; bases not matched to a gene: 7. Germline lookup yields CDR1 SQVTM and CDR2 ANQGSEA.